These T cell receptor beta chains were read from a single sample in a study of blood T cell repertoires in COVID-19. Some clones are missing from TCRdb's copy, which holds only in-frame ones; the method was immunoSEQ multiplex PCR. Of about 70,000 clones listed, 75% to 90% were seen once; the top ten hold 10% to 15%. The specimen sequenced was peripheral blood. All receptors come from a human donor in a cohort sampled during active COVID-19. The CDR3 runs from the conserved cysteine through the conserved F or W. D genes are given only for firm matches. Expanded clones get a size class; other rows say once, few or many, or leave the size out.

D gene | clone size | J gene | V gene | CDR3 DNA | CDR3 protein
NA | NA | TRBJ1-5 | TRBV3-1/TRBV3-2 | TGTGCCAGCAGCCCCGGACTGAGCAATCAGCCCCAGCATTTT | CASSPGLSNQPQHF
NA | NA | TRBJ2-2 | TRBV5-5 | TGTGCCAGCAGCTTGGTGGACACCCTCACCGGGGAGCTGTTTTTT | CASSLVDTLTGELFF
NA | NA | TRBJ2-1 | TRBV12-3/TRBV12-4 | TGTGCCAGCAGTCGGTCTGATGAGCAGTTCTTC | CASSRSDEQFF
NA | NA | TRBJ1-1 | TRBV5-3 | TGTGCCAGAAGCCTGACAGTAGTTATTGAAGCTTTCTTT | CARSLTVVIEAFF
NA | NA | TRBJ1-2 | TRBV20-1 | TGCAGTGCTAGGAGGGCAGCAGGCTACACCTTC | CSARRAAGYTF
NA | NA | TRBJ2-7 | TRBV14 | TGTGCCAGCAGCTACCTTCAGGGAATCTCCTACGAGCAGTACTTC | CASSYLQGISYEQYF
NA | NA | TRBJ2-2 | TRBV5-1 | TGCGCCAGCAGCTTGGCGGGAAACACCGGGGAGCTGTTTTTT | CASSLAGNTGELFF
TRBD1 | NA | TRBJ1-4 | TRBV3-1/TRBV3-2 | TGTGCCAGCAGTTCCTTTAACAGGGGGCGCGGTGAAAAACTGTTTTTT | CASSSFNRGRGEKLFF
TRBD1 | NA | TRBJ2-5 | TRBV14 | TGTGCCAGCAGCCTGGGACAGGGGGCTTGGGAGACCCAGTACTTC | CASSLGQGAWETQYF
TRBD1 | once | TRBJ1-2 | TRBV28 | TGTGTCAGTAACACGGACAGGGCGTCGGGCTACACCTTC | CVSNTDRASGYTF
NA | NA | TRBJ2-3 | TRBV3-1/TRBV3-2 | TGTGCCAGCAGCCAAGATCGCGGGGGCACAGATACGCAGTATTTT | CASSQDRGGTDTQYF
TRBD1 | NA | TRBJ1-3 | TRBV7-8 | TGTGCCAGCAGCTTGGGTAGGCCGGGACAGGGGGCCTCCTCTGGAAACACCATATATTTT | CASSLGRPGQGASSGNTIYF
NA | NA | TRBJ1-5 | TRBV19 | TGTGCCAGTAGTATAGAGGGGACAAGTTATCAGCCCCAGCATTTT | CASSIEGTSYQPQHF
TRBD1 | NA | TRBJ2-2 | TRBV24-1 | TGTGCCACCAGGATGGACAGGGACACCGGGGAGCTGTTTTTT | CATRMDRDTGELFF
NA | NA | TRBJ2-7 | TRBV5-4 | TGTGCCAGCAGCTTGGATGGGAGCTCCTACGAGCAGTACTTC | CASSLDGSSYEQYF
TRBD1 | NA | TRBJ2-3 | TRBV11-2 | TGTGCCAGCAGCTTAGGGACAGGGCTTACAGATACGCAGTATTTT | CASSLGTGLTDTQYF
NA | NA | TRBJ2-1 | TRBV4-3 | TGCGCCAGCAGCCAAGTAGACAGAGACAATGAGCAGTTCTTC | CASSQVDRDNEQFF
NA | once | TRBJ1-4 | TRBV19 | TGTGCCAGTAGTTTGACAGATGCAACTAATGAAAAACTGTTTTTT | CASSLTDATNEKLFF
TRBD2 | NA | TRBJ2-5 | TRBV7-2 | TGTGCCAGCAGCCTAGGGACTAGCGGGGGCCAAGAGACCCAGTACTTC | CASSLGTSGGQETQYF
NA | few | TRBJ2-7 | TRBV28 | TGTGCCAGCAGTTTGGCCTTACAGGTCGGGGAGCAGTACTTC | CASSLALQVGEQYF
NA | once | TRBJ1-1 | TRBV30 | TGTGCCTGGTTTATGAACACTGAAGCTTTCTTT | CAWFMNTEAFF
NA | NA | TRBJ1-1 | TRBV11-2 | TGTGCCAGCAGCCAAATGGGGGGTACGGCTTTCTTT | CASSQMGGTAFF
NA | NA | TRBJ1-1 | TRBV5-1 | TGCGCCAGCAGCTTGGACCCCTCGGGGGTGAACACTGAAGCTTTCTTT | CASSLDPSGVNTEAFF
TRBD1 | NA | TRBJ1-6 | TRBV19 | TGTGCCAGTAGGCTGGGGCCCTCGACAGGGCGAAGATCACCCCTCCACTTT | CASRLGPSTGRRSPLHF
TRBD2 | NA | TRBJ2-3 | TRBV4-1 | TGCGCCAGCAGCCAAGTCGCGGGGGGTTCGAATACGCAGTATTTT | CASSQVAGGSNTQYF
TRBD1 | few | TRBJ1-5 | TRBV5-1 | TGCGCCAGCAGCTTGGGACAGGGCGATCAGCCCCAGCATTTT | CASSLGQGDQPQHF
NA | NA | TRBJ1-4 | TRBV6-6 | TGTGCCAGCAGTCGGACATCAGGAGAAAAACTGTTTTTT | CASSRTSGEKLFF
TRBD1 | NA | TRBJ1-5 | TRBV2 | TGTGCCAGCAACCCGACAGGGGTTATGAATCAGCCCCAGCATTTT | CASNPTGVMNQPQHF
NA | NA | TRBJ1-2 | TRBV12-3/TRBV12-4 | TGTGCCAGCAGGCCAACTCGAGGGAAGGGCTACACCTTC | CASRPTRGKGYTF
NA | NA | TRBJ2-1 | TRBV5-1 | TGCGCCAGCACCTCAAGCGGAATGGACGAGCAGTTCTTC | CASTSSGMDEQFF
NA | NA | TRBJ2-5 | TRBV29-1 | TGCAGCGTTGCCCCGAGGGGGGAGACCCAGTACTTC | CSVAPRGETQYF
NA | NA | TRBJ2-1 | TRBV11-2 | TGTGCCAGCAGCTTACGAGCGCTTGAGCAGTTCTTC | CASSLRALEQFF
NA | few | TRBJ2-1 | TRBV29-1 | TGCAGCGGCTCCGGGACTGGGGTGTATGAGCAGTTCTTC | CSGSGTGVYEQFF
NA | NA | TRBJ1-2 | TRBV30 | TGTGCCTGGAGTCGAGACATTCTTTCGCATGGCTACACCTTC | CAWSRDILSHGYTF
NA | NA | TRBJ1-1 | TRBV2 | TGTGCCAGTATGGTCGAGGCAGAGAACACTGAAGCTTTCTTT | CASMVEAENTEAFF
NA | NA | TRBJ2-1 | TRBV7-9 | TGTGCCAGCAGCCTTGCCGTCGGGTACAATGAGCAGTTCTTC | CASSLAVGYNEQFF
NA | NA | TRBJ1-2 | TRBV18 | TGTGCCAGCTCACACAGGAGTGATGGCTACACCTTC | CASSHRSDGYTF
NA | NA | TRBJ1-1 | TRBV6-5 | TGTGCCAGCAGACTACAGAACACTGAAGCTTTCTTT | CASRLQNTEAFF
TRBD1 | NA | TRBJ1-2 | TRBV10-3 | TGTGCCATCAGGGGGGACAGGGCATATGGCTACACCTTC | CAIRGDRAYGYTF
TRBD1 | NA | TRBJ2-7 | TRBV7-2 | TGTGCCACCACCCAGGGGACAGGCCTATACGAGCAGTACTTC | CATTQGTGLYEQYF
NA | NA | TRBJ1-5 | TRBV5-8 | TGTGCCAGCAGCTTGGGGTACAGGGAAAGCAATCAGCCCCAGCATTTT | CASSLGYRESNQPQHF
TRBD1 | NA | TRBJ2-3 | TRBV5-4 | TGTGCCAGCAGCTTAGGGACAGGGGGCGACCCCACAGATACGCAGTATTTT | CASSLGTGGDPTDTQYF
TRBD2 | NA | TRBJ2-1 | TRBV2 | TGTGCCAGCACTCGCTCCGGGACTAGCGGGGATGAGCAGTTCTTC | CASTRSGTSGDEQFF
NA | NA | TRBJ2-3 | TRBV3-1/TRBV3-2 | TGTGCCAGCAGCCAAGATGAAAACGAGGGCCCCTCCGATACGCAGTATTTT | CASSQDENEGPSDTQYF
TRBD1 | few | TRBJ2-2 | TRBV9 | TGTGCCAGCAGCGGGGGACAGGGGACCGGGGAGCTGTTTTTT | CASSGGQGTGELFF
NA | NA | TRBJ1-1 | TRBV5-6 | TGTGCCAGCAGCCCGGAGGGTTTACGGGTAGCTGAAGCTTTCTTT | CASSPEGLRVAEAFF
NA | NA | TRBJ2-3 | TRBV10-3 | TGTGCCATCAGTGAGTCTAGTGGCACAGATACGCAGTATTTT | CAISESSGTDTQYF
NA | once | TRBJ2-4 | TRBV18 | TGTGCCAGCTCACCCTCGCGGCAGGGGAGCATTCAGTACTTC | CASSPSRQGSIQYF
NA | NA | TRBJ2-1 | TRBV10-3 | TGTGCCATCAGCAACAGGGTTGGCGATGAGCAGTTCTTC | CAISNRVGDEQFF
NA | once | TRBJ1-2 | TRBV6-6 | TGTGCCAGCAGTTACCTAGGACACCACCGGGGGTATGGCTACACCTTC | CASSYLGHHRGYGYTF
NA | NA | TRBJ2-5 | TRBV27 | TGTGCCAGCACCCTGGGGGCCCAAGAGACCCAGTACTTC | CASTLGAQETQYF